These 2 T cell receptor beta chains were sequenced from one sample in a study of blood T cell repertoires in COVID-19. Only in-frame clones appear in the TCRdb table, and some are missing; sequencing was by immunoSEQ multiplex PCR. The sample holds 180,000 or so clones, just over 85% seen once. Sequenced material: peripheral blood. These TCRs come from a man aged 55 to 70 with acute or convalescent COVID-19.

For the CDR3, the DNA is TGTGCCAGCAGTCCTAATCTCGGCAATGAGCAGTTCTTC. The encoded protein is CASSPNLGNEQFF. The chain couples TRBV27 to TRBJ2-1; D is unresolved. V was clipped by 5 bases and J by 6 bases, with 11 bases between them. Germline values: CDR1 MNHEY, CDR2 SMNVEV (reference sequence). The CDR3 has 13 amino acids.

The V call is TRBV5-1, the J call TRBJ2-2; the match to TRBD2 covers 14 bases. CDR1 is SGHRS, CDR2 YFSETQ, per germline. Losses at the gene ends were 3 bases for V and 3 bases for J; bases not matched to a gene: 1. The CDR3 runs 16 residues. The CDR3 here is CASSSGLAGDTGELFF. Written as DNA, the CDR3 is TGCGCCAGCAGCTCGGGACTAGCGGGAGACACCGGGGAGCTGTTTTTT.